The present TCR beta chain was sequenced within a study of shared clonotypes between healthy human individuals. Findings of the study overall: An effect of sequencing depth on clonotype sharing among donors was expected.

Trimming took off 7 bases at V and 7 bases at J, with 19 bases between the two ends. The CDR3 loop spans 14 amino acids. The germline V gene has CDR1 MDHEN and CDR2 SYDVKM. The authors loaded about 200 ng DNA, about 30,000 T cell genomes, into sorted-subset replicate PCRs. Original methodology: ImmunoSEQ only sent back junction sequences with no quality scores, so filtering was done differently. Measured with immunoSEQ multiplex PCR; TCRdb has only the in-frame clones, and not every one. V and J calls and clone size come straight from that table; D and trimming were deduced from the DNA. The sample includes 2 million to 2.5 million clones, 85% to 95% of them seen just once. CD45RO-negative, CCR7-positively selected cells formed the naive CD8 fraction, excluding terminally differentiated effector memory CD45RA+ cells. In the case of this clone: The antigen remains undetermined.

The rearrangement links TRBV28 to TRBJ1-2, with a possible D match to TRBD1 (5 bases). This sequence originates from a man aged 18 to 29 in good health. Some clones in this sample may be carry-over from other donors' samples. The sample taken for sequencing was naive CD8+ T cells from PBMCs. CDR3 sequence: CASTHQSGVPGYTF. CDR3 coding DNA: TGTGCCAGCACCCACCAGTCGGGGGTTCCTGGCTACACCTTC.